This T cell receptor beta chain was retrieved from a study of T cell responses to AZD1222 COVID-19 vaccine. Points from the study as a whole: Baseline seropositivity occurred in only six AZD1222 recipients. Clonal diversity may have been underestimated in mostly white British donors. At 160-218 and 743-854, vaccine-associated CD4 TCRs were dominant, and they spanned spike.

Turning to this clone: Its antigen is currently unknown.

Libraries were prepared by immunoSEQ multiplex PCR; TCRdb keeps only in-frame clonotypes and omits some of them. The table includes roughly 140,000 clones, approximately 94% detected once. This CDR3 has 17 residues. J gave up 4 bases and V 2 bases, and 14 bases lay outside the gene matches. Per the germline V gene, CDR1 is KGHSH and CDR2 is LQKENI. The specimen comprised peripheral blood, sampled on day 0 of AZD1222 vaccination. The clonotype was recovered from an adult in good health. The rearrangement uses TRBV18 and TRBJ2-7; 7 bases agree with TRBD1. CDR3 in amino acids: CASSPLPPGGAQYEQYF. CDR3 nucleotide sequence: TGTGCCAGCTCACCATTGCCCCCAGGGGGAGCACAATACGAGCAGTACTTC.